The 18 T cell receptor beta chains given below trace back to one sample, sequenced in a study of Ad26.COV2.S vaccination and SARS-CoV-2 variants. Libraries were prepared by immunoSEQ multiplex PCR; TCRdb keeps only in-frame clonotypes and omits some of them. There are some 480,000 clones in the sample; approximately 88% occur only once, and around 13% lies in the top ten. Treatment described: some 19 received Ad26.COV2.S at low or high dose, single or two shots; several received placebo; per-sample allocation not given. On day 63 after the first injection, vaccine and placebo recipients gave samples. Sequencing used peripheral blood, obtained in a trial of Ad26.COV2.S vaccine versus placebo. These receptors all come from a person between 18 and 59 years old who received the Ad26.COV2.S COVID-19 vaccine or a placebo.

A few counts support this clone. The V call is TRBV28, the J call TRBJ1-6; a weak D match, TRBD1 (5 bases). This CDR3 region has 13 residues. The germline V and J ends were trimmed by 8 bases and 10 bases, with 15 bases remaining between them. The germline CDR1 and CDR2 sequences are MDHEN and SYDVKM. CDR3 in DNA: TGTGCCAGCTTGGGGCAGGGACCCTCACCCCTCCACTTT. This encodes CASLGQGPSPLHF.

The chain carries TRBV28 and TRBJ2-7; maybe TRBD2 (5 bases). Germline V CDR1 and CDR2: MDHEN, SYDVKM. V was pared by 7 bases and J by 6 bases, with 10 bases between. This CDR3 comprises 11 residues. CDR3 amino acids: CASIGGSEQYF. The CDR3 DNA reads as TGTGCCAGCATAGGTGGGAGCGAGCAGTACTTC.

V usage is TRBV5-5 and J usage is TRBJ1-6, with D possibly TRBD1 on 5 matching bases. V was shortened by 6 bases and J by 2 bases, with 12 bases between the two germline ends. CDR1 and CDR2 from the germline V gene are SGHKS and YYEKEE (reference sequence). The CDR3 is 15 amino acids. CDR3 bases: TGTGCCAGCAACGTGGGGGGGGCCTATAATTCACCCCTCCACTTT. This translates into CASNVGGAYNSPLHF.

V and J are TRBV19 and TRBJ1-5; TRBD1 matches 7 bases. The ends lost 5 bases at V and 1 base at J; junction bases unmatched: 11. In germline, CDR1 is LNHDA, CDR2 SQIVND (reference sequence). The CDR3 has 17 amino acids. The CDR3 here is CASSLSGGRGSNQPQHF. DNA of the CDR3: TGTGCCAGTAGTTTGTCAGGGGGTAGGGGAAGCAATCAGCCCCAGCATTTT.

The chain uses TRBV5-1 and TRBJ1-1, with D hard to call. This CDR3 has 14 residues. V was pared by 0 bases and J by 0 bases, with 6 bases between. The germline CDR1 and CDR2 sequences are SGHRS and YFSETQ. DNA of the CDR3: TGCGCCAGCAGCTTGGAACGGATGAACACTGAAGCTTTCTTT. Translation: CASSLERMNTEAFF.

The chain combines TRBV28 with TRBJ2-1; D is unclear. V was trimmed by 2 bases and J by 6 bases, leaving 17 bases between them. The CDR3 is 16 residues long. Germline CDR1 reads MDHEN; CDR2 reads SYDVKM. CDR3 sequence: CASSLLARSGRNEQFF. CDR3 nucleotides: TGTGCCAGCAGTTTACTGGCCAGGAGTGGACGCAATGAGCAGTTCTTC.

The chain uses TRBV19 and TRBJ2-7, with D possibly being TRBD2 (5 bases). CDR1 is LNHDA, CDR2 SQIVND, per germline (reference sequence). CDR3 length equals 14 residues. Trimming pared 7 bases from V and 6 bases from J, leaving 19 bases between. The CDR3 region is CASKGDGVAGEQYF. The CDR3 DNA is TGTGCCAGTAAAGGTGACGGGGTAGCCGGCGAGCAGTACTTC. The full variable domain, rest sourced from reference TRBV19 and TRBJ2-7, is DGGITQSPKYLFRKEGQNVTLSCEQNLNHDAMYWYRQDPGQGLRLIYYSQIVNDFQKGDIAEGYSVSREKKESFPLTVTSAQKNPTAFYLCASKGDGVAGEQYFGPGTRLTVT.

The genes are TRBV29-1 and TRBJ1-1, with a tentative D call TRBD1 (5 bases). Germline lookup yields CDR1 SQVTM and CDR2 ANQGSEA. V lost 6 bases, J lost 3 bases, and 11 bases lay in between. This CDR3 region has 12 residues. The chain's CDR3 is CSVGDSHTEAFF. The DNA for the CDR3 is TGCAGCGTGGGGGACTCCCACACTGAAGCTTTCTTT.

The chain carries TRBV3-1 (or the pseudogene TRBV3-2) and TRBJ2-1; 8 bases match TRBD2. V dropped 6 bases and J dropped 4; count of bases not matched to a gene: 17. This CDR3 is 18 amino acids long. Germline V gene lookup returns CDR1 LGHDT and CDR2 YNNKEL (reference sequence). CDR3 coding DNA: TGTGCCAGCAGGCCTAATCAGAGAACTAGCGGAGTATACAATGAGCAGTTCTTC. Its translation: CASRPNQRTSGVYNEQFF.

The CDR3 spells CASSLMTSGVYEQYF. The CDR3 DNA sequence: TGTGCCAGCAGCTTGATGACTAGCGGCGTCTACGAGCAGTACTTC. V usage is TRBV7-2 and J usage is TRBJ2-7; 9 bases match TRBD2. The V gene end was trimmed by 3 bases and the J gene end by 3 bases; junction bases not matched to a gene: 6. This CDR3 region has 15 residues. The germline V gene has CDR1 SGHTA and CDR2 FQGNSA. Full variable domain (remainder filled in from reference TRBV7-2 and TRBJ2-7): GAGVSQSPSNKVTEKGKDVELRCDPISGHTALYWYRQSLGQGLEFLIYFQGNSAPDKSGLPSDRFSAERTGGSVSTLTIQRTQQEDSAVYLCASSLMTSGVYEQYFGPGTRLTVT.

The chain combines TRBV11-1 with TRBJ2-1; TRBD1 agrees at 10 bases. V lost 4 bases to trimming and J lost 5 bases; unmatched junction nucleotides: 8. CDR1 SGHAT and CDR2 FQDESV come from the germline V gene (reference sequence). The CDR3 length is 16 residues. The CDR3 loop is CASSSEPGQGNNEQFF. In DNA, the CDR3 is TGTGCCAGCAGCTCCGAACCGGGACAGGGGAACAATGAGCAGTTCTTC.

CDR3 DNA sequence: TGTGCCAGCTCACCGCAGTGGAATGTTATGAACACTGAAGCTTTCTTT. This encodes CASSPQWNVMNTEAFF. The chain has TRBV18 and TRBJ1-1; D is ambiguous. The V gene lost 3 bases and the J gene lost 0 bases, with 14 bases spanning the gap. Per germline, CDR1 KGHSH and CDR2 LQKENI. The CDR3 runs to 16 residues.

This chain uses TRBV6-5 with TRBJ2-1; no definite D call. The CDR3 is made up of 11 amino acids. The germline gives CDR1 MNHEY, CDR2 SVGAGI. The V end lost 7 bases, the J end lost 5 bases, and 6 bases lay between the germline ends. In DNA form, the CDR3 reads TGTGCCAGCACGGGCGACAATGAGCAGTTCTTC. Protein product: CASTGDNEQFF.

CDR3 protein: CASSLSSGGQETQYF. In DNA form, the CDR3 reads TGTGCCAGCAGCTTATCTAGCGGAGGTCAAGAGACCCAGTACTTC. The genes are TRBV7-3 and TRBJ2-5, with 7 bases fitting TRBD2. The V and J ends lost 2 bases and 2 bases, in that order; junction bases with no gene match: 5. The CDR3 length is 15 residues. In germline, CDR1 is SGHTA, CDR2 FQGTGA. The full variable domain, its missing parts supplied by reference TRBV7-3 and TRBJ2-5, is GAGVSQTPSNKVTEKGKYVELRCDPISGHTALYWYRQSLGQGPEFLIYFQGTGAADDSGLPNDRFFAVRPEGSVSTLKIQRTERGDSAVYLCASSLSSGGQETQYFGPGTRLLVL.

This chain connects TRBV5-8 to TRBJ1-5; 7 nucleotides line up with TRBD1. The germline V gene has CDR1 SGHTS and CDR2 YDEGEE. This CDR3 region has 17 residues. After removal of 3 bases from V and 5 bases from J, the junction contained 14 bases not matched to a gene. This chain's CDR3 is CASSWNRQGGSHQPQHF. The CDR3 coding sequence is TGTGCCAGCAGCTGGAACCGACAGGGTGGGAGCCATCAGCCCCAGCATTTT.

The rearrangement links TRBV19 to TRBJ1-1; 7 positions agree with TRBD1. Germline V gene data show CDR1 as LNHDA and CDR2 as SQIVND (reference sequence). The CDR3 spans 13 residues. J was trimmed by 1 base and V by 4 bases; bases with no gene match: 0. The CDR3, as DNA: TGTGCCAGTAGTAGGACAGGGAACACTGAAGCTTTCTTT. It codes for CASSRTGNTEAFF.

The J gene is TRBJ2-3, the V gene TRBV6-5; D might be TRBD1 (6 bases). This CDR3 spans 15 amino acids. Per germline, CDR1 MNHEY and CDR2 SVGAGI. V lost 6 bases to trimming and J lost 0 bases, with 13 bases between them. This CDR3 reads CASRTGRLSTDTQYF. The CDR3 nucleotides read TGTGCCAGCAGGACAGGACGACTTAGCACAGATACGCAGTATTTT.

This clone appeared a few times. This sequence joins TRBV9 and TRBJ2-1, with TRBD2 matching 11 bases. The CDR3 extends over 16 amino acids. Losses at the gene ends were 3 bases for V and 10 bases for J; bases not matched to a gene: 12. CDR1 is SGDLS and CDR2 is YYNGEE in the germline V gene. Written as DNA, the CDR3 is TGTGCCAGCAGCGCACCCGGGACTAGCGGCCTTGTGGAGCAGTTCTTC. Amino acids: CASSAPGTSGLVEQFF. The full variable domain, completed using reference TRBV9 and TRBJ2-1, is DSGVTQTPKHLITATGQRVTLRCSPRSGDLSVYWYQQSLDQGLQFLIQYYNGEERAKGNILERFSAQQFPDLHSELNLSSLELGDSALYFCASSAPGTSGLVEQFFGPGTRLTVL.